This TCR beta chain was sequenced in a study of blood T cell repertoires in COVID-19. As for the study in general: Both acute and convalescent COVID-19 samples were obtained from the United States, Italy and Spain. In each case, the material was cDNA or gDNA derived from T cells, B-cell-depleted T cells, or PBMCs.

Assay: immunoSEQ multiplex PCR; the TCRdb copy retains only in-frame clones and omits some. Seen here are about 43,000 clones, roughly 87% observed once, and the top ten hold about 8.8%. The CDR3 has 15 residues. Germline CDR1 and CDR2: SGHKS and YYEKEE (reference sequence). Losses at the gene ends were 4 bases for V and 3 bases for J; bases not matched to a gene: 7. This clonotype was obtained from a woman aged 80 or older with active COVID-19. Sequencing was carried out using peripheral blood. The chain uses TRBV5-5 and TRBJ1-5, with 7 bases lining up with TRBD1. CDR3 in amino acids: CASSPTGRVNQPQHF. Here the CDR3 DNA reads TGTGCCAGCAGCCCGACAGGGCGGGTCAATCAGCCCCAGCATTTT.